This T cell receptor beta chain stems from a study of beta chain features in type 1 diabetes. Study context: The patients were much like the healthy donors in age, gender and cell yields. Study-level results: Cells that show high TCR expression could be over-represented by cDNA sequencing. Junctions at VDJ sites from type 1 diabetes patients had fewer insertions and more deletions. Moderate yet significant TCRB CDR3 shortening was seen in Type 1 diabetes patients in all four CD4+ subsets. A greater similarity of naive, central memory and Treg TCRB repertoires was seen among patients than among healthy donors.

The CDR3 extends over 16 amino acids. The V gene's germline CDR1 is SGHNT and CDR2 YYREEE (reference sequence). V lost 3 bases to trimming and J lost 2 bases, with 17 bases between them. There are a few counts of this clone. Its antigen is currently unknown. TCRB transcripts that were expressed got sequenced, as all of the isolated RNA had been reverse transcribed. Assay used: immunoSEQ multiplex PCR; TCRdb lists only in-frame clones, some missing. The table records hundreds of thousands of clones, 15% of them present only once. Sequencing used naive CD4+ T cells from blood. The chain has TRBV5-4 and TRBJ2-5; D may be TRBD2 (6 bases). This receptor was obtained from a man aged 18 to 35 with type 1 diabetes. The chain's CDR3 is CASSSNLVTRQETQYF. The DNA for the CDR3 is TGTGCCAGCAGCTCGAATTTGGTGACTAGACAAGAGACCCAGTACTTC.